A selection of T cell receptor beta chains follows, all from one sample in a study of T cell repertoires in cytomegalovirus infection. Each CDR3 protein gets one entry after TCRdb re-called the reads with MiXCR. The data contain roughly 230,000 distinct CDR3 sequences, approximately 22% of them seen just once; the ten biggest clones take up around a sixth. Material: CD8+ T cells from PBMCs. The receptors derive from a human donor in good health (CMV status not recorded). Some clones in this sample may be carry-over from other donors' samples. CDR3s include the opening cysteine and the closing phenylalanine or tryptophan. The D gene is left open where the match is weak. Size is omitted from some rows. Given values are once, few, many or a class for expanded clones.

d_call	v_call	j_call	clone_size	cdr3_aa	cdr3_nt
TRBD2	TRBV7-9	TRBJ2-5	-	CASSFTGGPQETQYF	TGTGCCAGCAGCTTCACGGGGGGGCCACAAGAGACCCAGTACTTC
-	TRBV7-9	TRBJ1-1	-	CASSRPGEGEAFF	TGTGCCAGCAGCCGGCCGGGGGAAGGAGAAGCTTTCTTT
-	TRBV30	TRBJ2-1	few	CAWSGEIEQFF	TGTGCCTGGAGTGGGGAAATTGAGCAGTTCTTC
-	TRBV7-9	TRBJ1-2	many	CASSTEAWDYGYTF	TGTGCCAGCAGCACCGAGGCGTGGGACTATGGCTACACCTTC
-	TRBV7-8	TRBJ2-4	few	CASSLNVARPDPLAKNIQYF	TGTGCCAGCAGCTTAAACGTTGCCAGGCCCGACCCCTTAGCCAAAAACATTCAGTACTTC
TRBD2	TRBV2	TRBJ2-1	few	CATPLAGGLDEQFF	TGTGCCACCCCTCTAGCGGGGGGGCTGGATGAGCAGTTCTTC
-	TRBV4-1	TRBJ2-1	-	CASSPRVAGLLPNEQFF	TGCGCCAGCAGCCCCAGGGTCGCGGGGCTACTCCCGAATGAGCAGTTCTTC
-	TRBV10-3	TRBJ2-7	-	CAISDPRDTYYEQYF	TGTGCCATCAGTGATCCTCGGGACACCTACTACGAGCAGTACTTC
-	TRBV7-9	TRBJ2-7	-	CASSLQGDEQYF	TGTGCCAGCAGCTTGCAAGGGGACGAGCAGTACTTC
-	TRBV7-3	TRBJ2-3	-	CASSFGTAPDTQYF	TGTGCCAGCAGCTTTGGGACGGCCCCCGATACGCAGTATTTT
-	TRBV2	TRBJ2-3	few	CASSESRLVTDTQYF	TGTGCCAGCAGTGAATCTAGGCTCGTCACAGATACGCAGTATTTT
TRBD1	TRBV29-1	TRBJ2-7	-	CSALQGASYEQYF	TGCAGCGCGTTACAGGGGGCTTCCTACGAGCAGTACTTC
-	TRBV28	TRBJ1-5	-	CASSTYSNQPQHF	TGTGCCAGCAGCACCTATAGCAATCAGCCCCAGCATTTT
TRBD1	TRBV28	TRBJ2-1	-	CASSPPGQGLYNEQFF	TGTGCCAGCAGTCCCCCGGGACAGGGACTCTACAATGAGCAGTTCTTC
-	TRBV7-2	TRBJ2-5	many	CASSLTGFQETQYF	TGTGCCAGCAGCTTGACAGGTTTCCAAGAGACCCAGTACTTC
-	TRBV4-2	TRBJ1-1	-	CASSQYSNTEAFF	TGTGCCAGCAGCCAGTACTCGAACACTGAAGCTTTCTTT
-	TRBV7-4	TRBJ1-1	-	CASSQDRPTVAFF	TGTGCCAGCAGCCAGGACAGACCGACTGTAGCTTTCTTT
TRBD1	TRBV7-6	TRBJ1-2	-	CASSGQGTNYGYTF	TGTGCCAGCAGCGGACAGGGAACTAACTATGGCTACACCTTC
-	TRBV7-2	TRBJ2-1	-	CASSLGVGGYNEQFF	TGTGCCAGCAGCTTAGGGGTGGGGGGTTACAATGAGCAGTTCTTC
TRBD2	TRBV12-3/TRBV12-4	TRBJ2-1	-	CASSPTPPAGGPNYNEQFF	TGTGCCAGCAGCCCAACCCCGCCAGCGGGGGGGCCGAACTACAATGAGCAGTTCTTC
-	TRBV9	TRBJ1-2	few	CASSPGDGSYGYTF	TGTGCCAGCAGCCCCGGAGACGGCAGCTATGGCTACACCTTC
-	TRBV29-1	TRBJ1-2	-	CSVDNRVQDYGYTF	TGCAGCGTTGATAACAGGGTTCAGGACTATGGCTACACCTTC
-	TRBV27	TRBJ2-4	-	CASSYQGGDIQYF	TGTGCCAGCAGTTATCAAGGGGGGGACATTCAGTACTTC
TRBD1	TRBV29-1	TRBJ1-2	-	CSVDPGQGLITF	TGCAGCGTTGACCCCGGACAGGGTCTAATCACCTTC
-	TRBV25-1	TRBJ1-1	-	CASSESSTEGTEAFF	TGTGCCAGCAGTGAATCATCGACGGAGGGCACTGAAGCTTTCTTT
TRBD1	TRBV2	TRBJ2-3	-	CASRGQGMDTQYF	TGTGCCAGCAGGGGACAGGGTATGGATACGCAGTATTTT
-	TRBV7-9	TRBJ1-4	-	CASSPPGRLDEKLFF	TGTGCCAGCAGCCCTCCGGGACGGCTAGATGAAAAACTGTTTTTT
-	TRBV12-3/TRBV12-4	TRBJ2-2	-	CASSSWGHEGTGELFF	TGTGCCAGCAGTTCGTGGGGTCACGAAGGGACCGGGGAGCTGTTTTTT
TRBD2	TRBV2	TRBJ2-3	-	CASNDVERGNTDTQYF	TGTGCCAGCAACGACGTGGAGCGGGGGAACACAGATACGCAGTATTTT
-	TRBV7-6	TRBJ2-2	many	CASSPYLNTGELFF	TGTGCCAGCAGCCCTTATTTGAACACCGGGGAGCTGTTTTTT
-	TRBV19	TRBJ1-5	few	CASRDSLNQPQHF	TGTGCCAGTAGGGACAGTCTTAATCAGCCCCAGCATTTT
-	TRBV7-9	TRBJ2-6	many	CASSLESVGRIPGANVLTF	TGTGCCAGCAGCCTAGAGAGTGTCGGCAGGATACCTGGGGCCAACGTCCTGACTTTC
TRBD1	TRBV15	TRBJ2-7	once	CATSSWQGAVEQYF	TGTGCCACCAGCAGTTGGCAGGGGGCCGTCGAGCAGTACTTC
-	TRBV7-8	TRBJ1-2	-	CASSSMAADYGYTF	TGTGCCAGCAGCTCCATGGCGGCGGATTATGGCTACACCTTC
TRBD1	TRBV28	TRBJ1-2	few	CASGDRGADGYTF	TGTGCCAGCGGCGACAGGGGGGCGGATGGCTACACCTTC
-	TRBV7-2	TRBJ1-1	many	CASSSVLNTEAFF	TGTGCCAGCAGCTCGGTGTTGAACACTGAAGCTTTCTTT
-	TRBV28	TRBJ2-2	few	CASSPSVRREELFF	TGTGCCAGCAGTCCCTCAGTGAGGCGAGAGGAGCTGTTTTTT
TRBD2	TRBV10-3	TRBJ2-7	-	CAIKTGLDDEQYF	TGTGCCATCAAGACGGGACTAGACGACGAGCAGTACTTC
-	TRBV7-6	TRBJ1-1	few	CASSRQVRAEAFF	TGTGCCAGCAGCCGGCAGGTTAGGGCTGAAGCTTTCTTT
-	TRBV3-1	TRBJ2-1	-	CASSPDTYSYNEQFF	TGTGCCAGCAGCCCGGACACTTACTCCTACAATGAGCAGTTCTTC
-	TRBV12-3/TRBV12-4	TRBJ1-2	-	CASSFGPSWNYGHTF	TGTGCCAGCAGTTTTGGCCCTTCCTGGAACTATGGCCACACCTTC
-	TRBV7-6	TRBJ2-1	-	CASSFNSYNEQFF	TGTGCCAGCAGCTTCAACTCCTACAATGAGCAGTTCTTC
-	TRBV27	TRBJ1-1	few	CASSLGGSAEAFF	TGTGCCAGCAGTTTAGGGGGATCGGCTGAAGCTTTCTTT